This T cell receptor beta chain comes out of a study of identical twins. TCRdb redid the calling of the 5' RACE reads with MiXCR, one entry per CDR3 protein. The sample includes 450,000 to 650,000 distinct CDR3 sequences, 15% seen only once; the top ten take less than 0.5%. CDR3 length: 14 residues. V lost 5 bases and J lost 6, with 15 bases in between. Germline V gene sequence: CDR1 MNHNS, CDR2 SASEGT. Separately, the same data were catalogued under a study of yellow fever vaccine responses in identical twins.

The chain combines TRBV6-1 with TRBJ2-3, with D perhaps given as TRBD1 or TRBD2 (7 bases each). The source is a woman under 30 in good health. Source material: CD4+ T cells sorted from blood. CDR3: CASSQTSRGDTQYF. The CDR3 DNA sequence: TGTGCCAGCAGTCAGACTAGCAGGGGGGATACGCAGTATTTT.